These 9 T cell receptor beta chains were all obtained from the same sample, sequenced in a study of post-analysis software for immune sequencing data. Broader study findings: In patients, TRBV5-6, TRBV5-1 and TRBV20-1 belonged to five or six TRBV segments found more frequently than in controls.

Built from TCR beta cDNA, the libraries had unique molecular identifiers in them. TCRdb itself ran the PCR reads through MiXCR, one entry per CDR3 protein. The sample carries around 770,000 distinct CDR3 sequences, 40% to 55% recorded once. These receptors lack a known antigen. The sequenced material came from blood. The receptors shown here come from a girl aged 5 to 17 with multiple sclerosis.

The rearrangement uses TRBV12-3 or TRBV12-4 and TRBJ2-4; D is undetermined. Deletions cut 0 bases from V and 4 bases from J, with 19 bases between. The CDR3 is 18 amino acids. CDR3 coding DNA: TGTGCCAGCAGTTTAGCCTCCCGGTCGAGTCCCTTAAAAAACATTCAGTACTTC. Amino acids: CASSLASRSSPLKNIQYF.

In its sample, this clonotype was seen a few times. This chain joins TRBV28 and TRBJ2-3; 9 nucleotides agree with TRBD2. CDR1 is MDHEN and CDR2 is SYDVKM in the germline V gene. The CDR3 is 16 residues long. J gave up 2 bases and V 2 bases, and 5 bases lay outside the gene matches. For the CDR3, the DNA is TGTGCCAGCAGTTTAGGCGGGAGGGCCGACACAGATACGCAGTATTTT. It specifies CASSLGGRADTDTQYF.

V is TRBV7-8 and J is TRBJ2-1; TRBD2 is a possible D gene (5 bases). The V end was cut by 5 bases, the J end by 7 bases, with 18 bases between. CDR3 length: 15 amino acids. Germline assignment: CDR1 SGHVS and CDR2 FQNEAQ. The CDR3 protein is CASSRGEGSRNEQFF. DNA for the CDR3: TGTGCCAGCAGCCGGGGAGAGGGTAGTCGTAATGAGCAGTTCTTC. The full variable domain, completed using reference TRBV7-8 and TRBJ2-1, is GAGVSQSPRYKVAKRGQDVALRCDPISGHVSLFWYQQALGQGPEFLTYFQNEAQLDKSGLPSDRFFAERPEGSVSTLKIQRTQQEDSAVYLCASSRGEGSRNEQFFGPGTRLTVL.

This clonotype came up a few times. This rearrangement joins TRBV6-6 to TRBJ2-4, with D possibly matching TRBD1 (6 bases). The DNA end is a closer match to TRBJ2-5, so the J assignment may be wrong. Germline values: CDR1 MNHNY, CDR2 SVGAGI (reference sequence). CDR3 length: 16 residues. CDR3 in amino acids: CASSYSGATEKGTQYF. The CDR3, as DNA: TGTGCCAGCAGTTACTCGGGGGCGACGGAGAAAGGGACCCAGTACTTC.

The rearrangement links TRBV30 to TRBJ2-3; TRBD2 agrees at 10 bases. The V gene's germline CDR1 is GTSNPN and CDR2 SVGIG (reference sequence). With 3 bases clipped from V and 3 bases from J, the junction kept 6 bases outside the gene matches. The CDR3 runs to 15 residues. CDR3 in amino acids: CAWRILAGWTDTQYF. The CDR3 nucleotides read TGTGCCTGGAGAATACTAGCGGGATGGACAGATACGCAGTATTTT.

This clonotype was seen a few times. V usage is TRBV20-1 and J usage is TRBJ2-7, with D unclear. CDR3 length equals 16 residues. Trimming took 0 bases from V and 2 from J, leaving 17 bases between them. The germline gives CDR1 DFQATT, CDR2 SNEGSKA (reference sequence). This CDR3 is CSARDLGDPKAYEQYF. The CDR3 DNA reads as TGCAGTGCTAGAGATCTTGGAGACCCTAAAGCCTACGAGCAGTACTTC.

This sequence joins TRBV4-3 and TRBJ1-1; no firm D call. In germline, CDR1 is LGHNA, CDR2 YSLEER. This CDR3 has 16 amino acids. Trimming removed 3 bases at V and 1 base at J, with 15 bases between. This CDR3 is CASSQNPGLRNTEAFF. CDR3 DNA sequence: TGCGCCAGCAGCCAGAACCCGGGTCTGAGGAACACTGAAGCTTTCTTT.

V and J are TRBV5-1 and TRBJ2-1; 9 bases are shared with TRBD1. The CDR3 has 16 amino acids. V trimming: 0 bases; J trimming: 5 bases; junction bases outside the gene matches: 6. Germline lookup yields CDR1 SGHRS and CDR2 YFSETQ. The CDR3 here is CASSLGGTGLHNEQFF. The CDR3 bases are TGCGCCAGCAGCTTGGGCGGGACAGGGTTGCACAATGAGCAGTTCTTC.

This chain uses TRBV15 with TRBJ2-3, with TRBD2 matching 12 bases. CDR3 length: 20 residues. Germline trimming cut 0 bases from V and 4 bases from J; bases unmatched to any gene: 14. Germline assignment: CDR1 LNHNV and CDR2 YYDKDF (reference sequence). DNA for the CDR3: TGTGCCACCAGCAGAGAGCTAGCGGGAGGGCCGACGGTTATCGCAGATACGCAGTATTTT. Amino acids: CATSRELAGGPTVIADTQYF.